The 2 T cell receptor beta chains below all came from one sample that was sequenced in a study of blood T cell repertoires in COVID-19. The data were produced by immunoSEQ multiplex PCR, yet TCRdb's version contains in-frame clones alone and is incomplete. The table records 150,000 or so clones, roughly 90% of them present only once. Sequences were obtained from peripheral blood. All receptors come from a man in his fifties or sixties with active or convalescent COVID-19.

The chain recombines TRBV7-9 with TRBJ2-7; D uncertain. The CDR3 sequence is 15 residues long. V dropped 5 bases and J dropped 7 bases, with 21 bases sitting between them. Germline CDR1 reads SEHNR; CDR2 reads FQNEAQ (reference sequence). CDR3 amino acids: CASSLEIVRSGEQYF. The CDR3 DNA reads TGTGCCAGCAGCCTAGAGATTGTCCGATCGGGTGAGCAGTACTTC. The variable domain in full, with the rest retrieved from reference TRBV7-9 and TRBJ2-7, is DTGVSQNPRHKITKRGQNVTFRCDPISEHNRLYWYRQTLGQGPEFLTYFQNEAQLEKSRLLSDRFSAERPKGSFSTLEIQRTEQGDSAMYLCASSLEIVRSGEQYFGPGTRLTVT.

CDR3 coding DNA: TGTGCCAGCAGGGCGGAAGCCTCTGGAAACACCATATATTTT. Translation: CASRAEASGNTIYF. The rearrangement joins TRBV7-9 to TRBJ1-3, with D uncertain. The CDR3 runs 14 residues. V was shortened by 6 bases and J by 0 bases, with 9 bases between the two germline ends. Germline V gene data show CDR1 as SEHNR and CDR2 as FQNEAQ (reference sequence). Full variable domain (outside the CDR3, taken from reference TRBV7-9 and TRBJ1-3): DTGVSQNPRHKITKRGQNVTFRCDPISEHNRLYWYRQTLGQGPEFLTYFQNEAQLEKSRLLSDRFSAERPKGSFSTLEIQRTEQGDSAMYLCASRAEASGNTIYFGEGSWLTVV.